This entry is about one T cell receptor (beta chain). The method was immunoSEQ multiplex PCR; TCRdb's version includes in-frame clones alone and lacks a portion of them. The repertoire has about 120,000 clones, 88% of them found once; the top ten carry over 2%. Germline V gene sequence: CDR1 SNHLY, CDR2 FYNNEI. J was trimmed by 4 bases and V by 6 bases; bases with no gene match: 9. The CDR3 length is 15 residues. The sample is drawn from a study of control samples from healthy donors and cancer patients. The receptor was derived from a woman in her seventies in good health. Sequenced material: blood. The gene calls are TRBV2 and TRBJ2-3; the match to TRBD2 covers 8 bases. CDR3 nucleotides: TGTGCCAGCAGGAGGTATAGCGGGGAAGCAGATACGCAGTATTTT. Translating gives CASRRYSGEADTQYF.